Presented here are 9 T cell receptor beta chains from one specimen sequenced in a study of beta chain features in type 1 diabetes (dated by TCRdb to 2016 to 2019). Broader findings and caveats from the paper: A moderate but significant shortening of TCRB CDR3 length was observed in type 1 diabetes patients in all four CD4+ subsets.

Their recognized antigens are unknown. The library was built by means of the immunoSEQ multiplex PCR assay. All of the isolated RNA was reverse transcribed with the High Capacity cDNA Reverse Transcription Kit, so expressed TCRB transcripts were sequenced. TCRdb took this table from immuneACCESS and kept in-frame rearrangements with V and J called. Such tables lack part of the clones; where checked against another copy, unresolved V genes explain under half of the gap, and the rest is unexplained. Here the sample has approximately 360,000 clones; around 12% occur a single time. Of the sample, 0.0085% to 0.012% is held by the ten largest clones. The sample taken for sequencing was naive CD4+ T cells from blood. The cell subset or site label for this specimen denotes: true naive CD4+ T cells. These receptor sequences come from a woman under 30 with type 1 diabetes.

This clone showed up just a few times. The chain employs TRBV28 and TRBJ2-6, with D uncertain. Germline V gene lookup returns CDR1 MDHEN and CDR2 SYDVKM. The CDR3 spans 12 residues. V gave up 10 bases and J gave up 4 bases, with 8 bases separating them. Here the CDR3 reads CATKEGANVLTF. The CDR3 nucleotides are TGTGCCACCAAGGAGGGGGCCAACGTCCTGACTTTC.

This clone has only a few counts. This chain joins TRBV27 and TRBJ2-7; 8 nucleotides match TRBD1. Trimming cost V 6 bases and J 2 bases; bases outside gene matches: 3. The CDR3 covers 13 residues. Germline V CDR1 and CDR2: MNHEY, SMNVEV (reference sequence). CDR3 amino acids: CASRGQAPYEQYF. Written as DNA, the CDR3 is TGTGCCAGCAGGGGACAGGCCCCCTACGAGCAGTACTTC.

V and J are TRBV5-8 and TRBJ1-4, with TRBD1 as a possible D gene (6 bases). The germline V gene has CDR1 SGHTS and CDR2 YDEGEE. The CDR3 has 14 amino acids. The V and J ends lost 4 bases and 4 bases respectively, with 11 bases between them. CDR3 amino acids: CASSPGQRNEKLFF. In DNA form, the CDR3 reads TGTGCCAGCAGCCCCGGACAGCGTAATGAAAAACTGTTTTTT.

This clone was observed a few times. The J gene is TRBJ2-7, the V gene TRBV5-1; D is perhaps TRBD1 (5 bases). Germline V gives CDR1 SGHRS, CDR2 YFSETQ. Trimming removed 3 bases from V and 3 bases from J, with 13 bases in between. This CDR3 region has 14 residues. CDR3 nucleotide sequence: TGCGCCAGCAGCTCTGGACAAGAACTCTACGAGCAGTACTTC. Its translation: CASSSGQELYEQYF.

In its sample, this clone was seen a few times. The V and J genes are TRBV7-9 and TRBJ1-1, with unresolved D. V lost 2 bases and J lost 4, with 5 bases in between. The length of the CDR3 is 12 residues. Germline CDR1 is SEHNR and CDR2 is FQNEAQ (reference sequence). The CDR3 nucleotides are TGTGCCAGCAGCTTACTTTCCACTGAAGCTTTCTTT. Its protein is CASSLLSTEAFF.

This clone came up a few times. The V gene is TRBV7-8, the J gene TRBJ2-3, with D tentatively TRBD1 (6 bases). V was trimmed by 5 bases and J by 6 bases, leaving 15 bases between them. Looked up from germline, CDR1 is SGHVS and CDR2 is FQNEAQ. The length of the CDR3 is 14 residues. The CDR3 nucleotides read TGTGCCAGCAGCGCCAGCAGAAGGGGGGATACGCAGTATTTT. It yields the protein CASSASRRGDTQYF.

The CDR3 sequence: CAWRPTGWEKLFF. CDR3 DNA: TGTGCCTGGAGGCCGACAGGATGGGAAAAACTGTTTTTT. The chain is built from TRBV30 and TRBJ1-4, with a possible D match to TRBD1 (6 bases). Germline CDR1 reads GTSNPN; CDR2 reads SVGIG (reference sequence). V was clipped by 3 bases and J by 8 bases, with 13 bases between them. The CDR3 covers 13 residues.

J is TRBJ2-7 and V is TRBV9; 10 nucleotides match TRBD2. V trimming: 2 bases; J trimming: 3 bases; junction bases outside the gene matches: 5. CDR1 and CDR2 from the germline V gene are SGDLS and YYNGEE. The CDR3 spans 15 residues. CDR3 nucleotide sequence: TGTGCCAGCAGCGTTAGCGGGGGGCCTATCTACGAGCAGTACTTC. Its protein product is CASSVSGGPIYEQYF.

The sample holds a few counts of this clone. V usage is TRBV9 and J usage is TRBJ2-1; 7 bases line up with TRBD2. J lost 6 bases, V lost 4 bases, and 13 bases had no gene match. The CDR3 runs 16 residues. CDR1 is SGDLS and CDR2 is YYNGEE in the germline V gene. CDR3 sequence (DNA): TGTGCCAGCAGCCCCACGGCGAGCGGGGCAAGCAATGAGCAGTTCTTC. It encodes CASSPTASGASNEQFF.